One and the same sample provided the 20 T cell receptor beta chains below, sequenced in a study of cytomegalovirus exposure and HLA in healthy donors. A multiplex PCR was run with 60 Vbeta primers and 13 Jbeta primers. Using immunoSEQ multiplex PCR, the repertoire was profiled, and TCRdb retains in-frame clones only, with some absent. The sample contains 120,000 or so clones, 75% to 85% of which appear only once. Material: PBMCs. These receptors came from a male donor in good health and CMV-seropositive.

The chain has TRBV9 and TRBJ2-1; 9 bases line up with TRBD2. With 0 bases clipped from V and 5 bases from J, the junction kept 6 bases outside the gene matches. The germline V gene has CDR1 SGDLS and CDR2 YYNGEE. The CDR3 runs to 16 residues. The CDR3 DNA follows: TGTGCCAGCAGCGTAGAGGGGCGGGGGGGCCACAATGAGCAGTTCTTC. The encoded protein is CASSVEGRGGHNEQFF.

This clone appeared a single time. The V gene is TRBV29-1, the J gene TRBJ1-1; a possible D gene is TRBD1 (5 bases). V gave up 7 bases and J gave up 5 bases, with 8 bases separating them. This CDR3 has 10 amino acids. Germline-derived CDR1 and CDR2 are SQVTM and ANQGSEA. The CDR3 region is CSGGGTEAFF. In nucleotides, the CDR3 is TGCAGCGGTGGGGGGACTGAAGCTTTCTTT.

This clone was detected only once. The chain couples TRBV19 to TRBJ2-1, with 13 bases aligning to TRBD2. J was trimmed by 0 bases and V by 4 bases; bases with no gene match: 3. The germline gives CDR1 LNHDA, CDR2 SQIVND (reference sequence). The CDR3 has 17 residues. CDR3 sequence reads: CASSTGLAGSSYNEQFF. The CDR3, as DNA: TGTGCCAGTAGTACGGGACTAGCGGGAAGCTCCTACAATGAGCAGTTCTTC.

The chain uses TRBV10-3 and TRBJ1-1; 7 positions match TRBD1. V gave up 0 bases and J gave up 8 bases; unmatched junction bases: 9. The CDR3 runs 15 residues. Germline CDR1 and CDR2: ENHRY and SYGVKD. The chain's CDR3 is CAISESKGAVGEAFF. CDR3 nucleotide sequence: TGTGCCATCAGTGAGTCGAAGGGGGCCGTGGGGGAAGCTTTCTTT.

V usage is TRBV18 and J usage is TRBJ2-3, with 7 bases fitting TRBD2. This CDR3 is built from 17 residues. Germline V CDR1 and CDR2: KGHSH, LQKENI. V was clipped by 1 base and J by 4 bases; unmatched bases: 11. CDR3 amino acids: CASSPLREGSSADTQYF. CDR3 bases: TGTGCCAGCTCACCACTCAGGGAGGGGAGTAGTGCAGATACGCAGTATTTT. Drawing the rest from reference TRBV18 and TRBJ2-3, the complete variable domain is NAGVMQNPRHLVRRRGQEARLRCSPMKGHSHVYWYRQLPEEGLKFMVYLQKENIIDESGMPKERFSAEFPKEGPSILRIQQVVRGDSAAYFCASSPLREGSSADTQYFGPGTRLTVL.

In DNA, the CDR3 is TGCGCCAGCAGCCGAGCCACAGTTAGTGGCGCTGAAGCTTTCTTT. Translated, it gives CASSRATVSGAEAFF. The chain has TRBV4-1 and TRBJ1-1; D remains ambiguous. Germline CDR1 is MGHRA and CDR2 is YSYEKL. There are 15 residues in the CDR3. V was pared by 4 bases and J by 6 bases, with 18 bases between.

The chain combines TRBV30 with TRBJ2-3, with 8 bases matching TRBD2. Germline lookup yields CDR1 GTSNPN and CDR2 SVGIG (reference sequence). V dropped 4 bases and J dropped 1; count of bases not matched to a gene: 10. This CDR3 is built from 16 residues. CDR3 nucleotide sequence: TGTGCCTGGAACGGACGGACGACTAGCGGCACAGATACGCAGTATTTT. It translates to CAWNGRTTSGTDTQYF.

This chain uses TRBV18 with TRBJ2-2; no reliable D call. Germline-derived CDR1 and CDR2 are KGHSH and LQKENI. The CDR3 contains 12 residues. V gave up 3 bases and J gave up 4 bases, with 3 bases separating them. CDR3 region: CASSPLTGELFF. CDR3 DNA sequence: TGTGCCAGCTCACCTCTCACCGGGGAGCTGTTTTTT.

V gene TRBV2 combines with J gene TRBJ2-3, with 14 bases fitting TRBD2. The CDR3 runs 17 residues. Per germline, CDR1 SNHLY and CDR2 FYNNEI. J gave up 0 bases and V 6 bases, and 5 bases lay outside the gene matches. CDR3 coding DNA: TGTGCCAGCAGGGGGGGACTAGCGGGGGTTAGCACAGATACGCAGTATTTT. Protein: CASRGGLAGVSTDTQYF.

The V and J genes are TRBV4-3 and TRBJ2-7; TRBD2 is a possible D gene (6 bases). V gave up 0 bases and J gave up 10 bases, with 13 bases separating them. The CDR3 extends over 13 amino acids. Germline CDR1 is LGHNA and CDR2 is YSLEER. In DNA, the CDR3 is TGCGCCAGCAGCCAAGAACGGGAGATGGGACAGTACTTC. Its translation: CASSQEREMGQYF.

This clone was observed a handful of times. The CDR3 DNA reads as TGTGCCAGCAGCCCCGGATTGACCGGGACAGTAACTGGAGGTACGCAGTATTTT. It encodes CASSPGLTGTVTGGTQYF. The chain is built from TRBV5-6 and TRBJ2-3; 7 positions match TRBD1. V dropped 4 bases and J dropped 8; count of bases not matched to a gene: 22. The germline V gene encodes CDR1 SGHDT and CDR2 YYEEEE. CDR3 length equals 18 residues.

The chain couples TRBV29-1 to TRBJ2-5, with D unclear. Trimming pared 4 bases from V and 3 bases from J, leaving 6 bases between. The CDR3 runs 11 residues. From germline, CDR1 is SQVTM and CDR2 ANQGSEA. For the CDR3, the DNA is TGCAGCGTTGGCGGTAAAGAGACCCAGTACTTC. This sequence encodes CSVGGKETQYF.

The CDR3: CAISGWASGRASSSYEQYF. The CDR3 nucleotides are TGTGCCATCAGTGGCTGGGCTAGCGGGAGGGCCTCGAGCTCCTACGAGCAGTACTTC. V and J are TRBV10-3 and TRBJ2-7; 12 positions match TRBD2. The CDR3 totals 19 residues. Germline values: CDR1 ENHRY, CDR2 SYGVKD. The V gene end was trimmed by 4 bases and the J gene end by 0 bases; junction bases not matched to a gene: 13.

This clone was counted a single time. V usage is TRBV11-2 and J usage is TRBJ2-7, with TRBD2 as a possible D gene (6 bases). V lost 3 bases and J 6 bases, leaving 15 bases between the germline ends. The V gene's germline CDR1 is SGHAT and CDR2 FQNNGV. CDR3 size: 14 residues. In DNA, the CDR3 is TGTGCCAGCAGCTTCGCTATGGGGAGGTCCGAGCAGTACTTC. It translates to CASSFAMGRSEQYF. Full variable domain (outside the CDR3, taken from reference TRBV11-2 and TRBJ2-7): EAGVAQSPRYKIIEKRQSVAFWCNPISGHATLYWYQQILGQGPKLLIQFQNNGVVDDSQLPKDRFSAERLKGVDSTLKIQPAKLEDSAVYLCASSFAMGRSEQYFGPGTRLTVT.

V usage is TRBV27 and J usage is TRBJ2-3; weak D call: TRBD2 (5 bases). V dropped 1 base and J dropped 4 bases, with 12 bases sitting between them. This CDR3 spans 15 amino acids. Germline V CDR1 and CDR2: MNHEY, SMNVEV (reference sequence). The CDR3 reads CASSLWAGDSDTQYF. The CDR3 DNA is TGTGCCAGCAGTTTATGGGCGGGCGATTCAGATACGCAGTATTTT.

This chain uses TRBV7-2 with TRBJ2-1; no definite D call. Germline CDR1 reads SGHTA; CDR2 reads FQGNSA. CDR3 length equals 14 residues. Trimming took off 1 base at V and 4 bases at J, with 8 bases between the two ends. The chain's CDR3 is CASSLGADYNEQFF. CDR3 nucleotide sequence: TGTGCCAGCAGCTTAGGGGCAGATTACAATGAGCAGTTCTTC.

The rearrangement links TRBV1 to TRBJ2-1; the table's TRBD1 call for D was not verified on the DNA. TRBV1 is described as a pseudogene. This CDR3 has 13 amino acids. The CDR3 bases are TGCACCAGCAGCCAAGGGGCGTACAATGAGCAGTTCTTC. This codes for CTSSQGAYNEQFF.

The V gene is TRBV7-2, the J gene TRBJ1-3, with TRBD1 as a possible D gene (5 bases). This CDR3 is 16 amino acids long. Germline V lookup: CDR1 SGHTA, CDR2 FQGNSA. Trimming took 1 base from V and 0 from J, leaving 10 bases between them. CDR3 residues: CASSLGGANSGNTIYF. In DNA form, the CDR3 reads TGTGCCAGCAGCTTAGGTGGGGCTAACTCTGGAAACACCATATATTTT.

CDR3 coding DNA: TGTGCCAGTAGTATCGCAGGGGCCTACGAGCAGTACTTC. Its translation: CASSIAGAYEQYF. The chain combines TRBV19 with TRBJ2-7; D possibly corresponds to TRBD1 (6 bases). Germline V CDR1 and CDR2: LNHDA, SQIVND (reference sequence). This CDR3 is built from 13 residues. With 3 bases removed from V and 2 bases from J, the gap between germline ends came to 8 bases.

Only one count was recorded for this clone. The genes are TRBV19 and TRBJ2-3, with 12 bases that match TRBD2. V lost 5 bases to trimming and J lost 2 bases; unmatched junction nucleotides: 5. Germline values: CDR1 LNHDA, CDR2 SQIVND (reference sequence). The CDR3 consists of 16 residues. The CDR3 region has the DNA TGTGCCAGTAGTTCAAGACTAGCGGGGGCCACAGATACGCAGTATTTT. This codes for CASSSRLAGATDTQYF.